The 21 T cell receptor beta chains below were found in one sample sequenced in a study of T-cell reconstitution after alpha-beta-depleted transplantation in children. Unique molecular identifiers were used to barcode this TCRbeta library. TCRdb re-derived calls from the PCR reads in MiXCR, one entry per CDR3 protein. The sample lists around 25,000 distinct CDR3 sequences, 15% to 20% occurring once. The sample was PBMCs, mostly from graft donor cells, taken 60 days after TCRalphabeta/CD19-depleted stem cell transplant. These receptors were collected from a male patient aged 2 to 10 who had a stem cell transplant for acute lymphoblastic leukemia, so the T cells may come from the graft donor.

The rearrangement uses TRBV9 and TRBJ2-3; TRBD1 matches 7 bases. Germline V gene sequence: CDR1 SGDLS, CDR2 YYNGEE. This CDR3 region has 15 residues. After removal of 4 bases from V and 0 bases from J, the junction contained 5 bases not matched to a gene. CDR3 DNA: TGTGCCAGCAGCCAGACAGGGAGTAGCACAGATACGCAGTATTTT. Translating it yields CASSQTGSSTDTQYF.

This clonotype occurred many times. The chain combines TRBV6-5 with TRBJ2-7; TRBD2 agrees at 7 bases. The V gene's germline CDR1 is MNHEY and CDR2 SVGAGI. The V and J ends lost 0 bases and 3 bases, in that order; junction bases with no gene match: 14. This CDR3 is 18 amino acids long. CDR3 sequence (DNA): TGTGCCAGCAGTTACTCCGGGCAGGGAGGGCCGGAGAACTACGAGCAGTACTTC. Protein product: CASSYSGQGGPENYEQYF.

V gene TRBV5-1 combines with J gene TRBJ1-1; no clear D. The CDR3 contains 12 residues. Germline assignment: CDR1 SGHRS and CDR2 YFSETQ. V lost 4 bases and J 1 base, leaving 5 bases between the germline ends. The CDR3 sequence is CASSEQNTEAFF. In DNA, the CDR3 is TGCGCCAGCAGCGAACAGAACACTGAAGCTTTCTTT.

This clonotype is categorized as medium-sized. This sequence joins TRBV20-1 and TRBJ2-1; 9 positions match TRBD2. Germline-derived CDR1 and CDR2 are DFQATT and SNEGSKA (reference sequence). The CDR3 sequence is 14 residues long. V lost 1 base to trimming and J lost 8 bases; unmatched junction nucleotides: 6. The chain's CDR3 is CSARGGTSIHEQFF. The CDR3 DNA reads as TGCAGTGCTAGAGGGGGGACTAGCATCCATGAGCAGTTCTTC.

The chain couples TRBV7-9 to TRBJ1-2; 8 nucleotides match TRBD1. The CDR3 spans 15 residues. The junction had 5 bases not matched to a gene; V was cut back by 5 bases and J by 0 bases. Germline CDR1 is SEHNR and CDR2 is FQNEAQ (reference sequence). The CDR3 DNA is TGTGCCAGCAGCCCCCGGACAGGGACTAACTATGGCTACACCTTC. It specifies CASSPRTGTNYGYTF. Using reference TRBV7-9 and TRBJ1-2 for the parts outside the CDR3, the full variable domain is DTGVSQNPRHKITKRGQNVTFRCDPISEHNRLYWYRQTLGQGPEFLTYFQNEAQLEKSRLLSDRFSAERPKGSFSTLEIQRTEQGDSAMYLCASSPRTGTNYGYTFGSGTRLTVV.

This clonotype was seen a few times. The J gene is TRBJ1-3, the V gene TRBV6-2 or TRBV6-3; D is possibly TRBD1 (6 bases). Deletions cut 2 bases from V and 2 bases from J, with 13 bases between. Germline values: CDR1 MNHEY, CDR2 SVGEGT. CDR3 length: 16 amino acids. This CDR3 is CASSYPIEGAGNTIYF. The DNA for the CDR3 is TGTGCCAGCAGTTACCCTATCGAGGGGGCTGGAAACACCATATATTTT.

This clonotype was seen ten or more times. This chain joins TRBV11-2 and TRBJ2-3; D is unclear. This CDR3 is 13 amino acids long. Germline V CDR1 and CDR2: SGHAT, FQNNGV. Trimming took off 6 bases at V and 2 bases at J, with 9 bases between the two ends. As DNA, the CDR3 is TGTGCCAGCAGTTCCGGGTACACAGATACGCAGTATTTT. It is translated as CASSSGYTDTQYF.

This clonotype was seen at least ten times. The chain is built from TRBV12-3 or TRBV12-4 and TRBJ2-7; D is unclear. The CDR3 contains 14 residues. V was trimmed by 3 bases and J by 4 bases, leaving 13 bases between them. This CDR3 is CASSFGESEYEQYF. The CDR3 region has the DNA TGTGCCAGCAGTTTTGGAGAGAGTGAGTACGAGCAGTACTTC.

This sequence joins TRBV18 and TRBJ2-3; 9 bases are a match to TRBD2. The CDR3 covers 16 residues. The V gene's germline CDR1 is KGHSH and CDR2 LQKENI. With V trimmed by 0 bases and J by 4 bases, 5 bases remained unmatched. CDR3 DNA sequence: TGTGCCAGCTCACCACCGGGACTAGCTTATGCAGATACGCAGTATTTT. Residues: CASSPPGLAYADTQYF. The full variable domain, in which reference TRBV18 and TRBJ2-3 provide the parts outside the CDR3, is NAGVMQNPRHLVRRRGQEARLRCSPMKGHSHVYWYRQLPEEGLKFMVYLQKENIIDESGMPKERFSAEFPKEGPSILRIQQVVRGDSAAYFCASSPPGLAYADTQYFGPGTRLTVL.

This clonotype occurred a few times. V gene TRBV20-1 combines with J gene TRBJ2-7; weak D call: TRBD2 (5 bases). Trimming took off 1 base at V and 2 bases at J, with 12 bases between the two ends. The germline gives CDR1 DFQATT, CDR2 SNEGSKA (reference sequence). The CDR3 is made up of 14 amino acids. The CDR3 coding sequence is TGCAGTGCTAGAGCCTTAATCGGGGCCTACGAGCAGTACTTC. This sequence encodes CSARALIGAYEQYF.

This clonotype was picked up many times. This chain links TRBV20-1 with TRBJ2-1; 12 positions agree with TRBD2. J lost 2 bases, V lost 6 bases, and 8 bases had no gene match. Germline lookup yields CDR1 DFQATT and CDR2 SNEGSKA (reference sequence). This CDR3 is 16 amino acids long. The CDR3 sequence: CSALKASGGAYNEQFF. In nucleotides, the CDR3 is TGCAGTGCGCTGAAGGCTAGCGGGGGGGCCTACAATGAGCAGTTCTTC.

This clonotype turned up a few times. The rearrangement joins TRBV20-1 to TRBJ2-7; D is possibly TRBD2 (5 bases). The CDR3 is 11 amino acids. Trimming took off 7 bases at V and 1 base at J, with 8 bases between the two ends. Germline V gene data show CDR1 as DFQATT and CDR2 as SNEGSKA (reference sequence). CDR3 in DNA: TGCAGTGTCTCGGGGTCCTACGAGCAGTACTTC. Translating gives CSVSGSYEQYF.

This clonotype was seen more than once but under ten times. The rearrangement links TRBV3-1 to TRBJ2-7; TRBD1 agrees at 7 bases. V lost 2 bases, J lost 2 bases, and 3 bases stayed unmatched. CDR3 length: 14 amino acids. Germline loops: CDR1 LGHDT, CDR2 YNNKEL (reference sequence). CDR3 DNA sequence: TGTGCCAGCAGCCAACCGGGACAGACCTACGAGCAGTACTTC. Protein product: CASSQPGQTYEQYF.

V usage is TRBV28 and J usage is TRBJ2-1, with 10 bases lining up with TRBD2. Germline values: CDR1 MDHEN, CDR2 SYDVKM. The ends lost 5 bases at V and 4 bases at J; junction bases unmatched: 2. The CDR3 extends over 14 amino acids. The CDR3 spells CASSLTSGYNEQFF. The DNA of the CDR3 is TGTGCCAGCAGTCTGACTAGCGGGTACAATGAGCAGTTCTTC.

A few counts support this clonotype. The V and J genes are TRBV3-1 and TRBJ2-5; 10 bases fit TRBD2. Germline V gives CDR1 LGHDT, CDR2 YNNKEL (reference sequence). The V gene end was trimmed by 2 bases and the J gene end by 5 bases; junction bases not matched to a gene: 5. The CDR3 is 15 residues long. The CDR3 DNA reads TGTGCCAGCAGCCAAAAGCGGGAGGGCCGCGAGACCCAGTACTTC. It specifies CASSQKREGRETQYF.

Remarks on this clonotype: A much larger clone lies one base from this, so it may be a read error. The chain is built from TRBV20-1 and TRBJ1-1; TRBD1 is a possible D gene (5 bases). Trimming removed 5 bases at V and 0 bases at J, with 10 bases between. The CDR3 contains 13 residues. CDR1 DFQATT and CDR2 SNEGSKA come from the germline V gene (reference sequence). The chain's CDR3 is CSAGRGLNTEAFF. In DNA form, the CDR3 reads TGCAGTGCTGGGAGGGGATTGAACACTGAAGCTTTCTTT.

This clonotype was observed at least ten times. The chain is built from TRBV28 and TRBJ2-1; unclear D gene. The CDR3 length is 13 residues. Trimming cost V 3 bases and J 1 base, with 4 bases left between them. Germline CDR1 and CDR2: MDHEN and SYDVKM. This CDR3 is CASSLGSYNEQFF. CDR3 DNA sequence: TGTGCCAGCAGTTTGGGGTCCTACAATGAGCAGTTCTTC. Full variable domain (outside the CDR3, taken from reference TRBV28 and TRBJ2-1): DVKVTQSSRYLVKRTGEKVFLECVQDMDHENMFWYRQDPGLGLRLIYFSYDVKMKEKGDIPEGYSVSREKKERFSLILESASTNQTSMYLCASSLGSYNEQFFGPGTRLTVL.

A single count supports this clonotype. V gene TRBV7-8 combines with J gene TRBJ2-5; TRBD1 aligns across 10 bases. The ends lost 5 bases at V and 2 bases at J; junction bases unmatched: 5. Germline V gene data show CDR1 as SGHVS and CDR2 as FQNEAQ. The CDR3 is 15 residues long. In DNA form, the CDR3 reads TGTGCCAGCAGCGCCCCGGACAGGGGGCAAGAGACCCAGTACTTC. This sequence encodes CASSAPDRGQETQYF.

Many counts were recorded for this clonotype. The chain combines TRBV5-1 with TRBJ2-1, with a weak D call TRBD2 (6 bases). Trimming pared 5 bases from V and 12 bases from J, leaving 21 bases between. The CDR3 is 14 amino acids. Per germline, CDR1 SGHRS and CDR2 YFSETQ. CDR3 loop: CASRSSAGSGGQFF. CDR3 DNA: TGCGCCAGCAGATCTAGCGCGGGCAGCGGCGGGCAGTTCTTC.

J is TRBJ2-7 and V is TRBV20-1; TRBD2 matches 9 bases. The germline gives CDR1 DFQATT, CDR2 SNEGSKA (reference sequence). The J segment lost 2 bases and the V segment lost 4 bases, leaving 9 bases of the junction unmatched. This CDR3 comprises 15 residues. This CDR3 is CSATFLAGAAYEQYF. In DNA form, the CDR3 reads TGCAGTGCTACCTTTTTAGCGGGAGCAGCCTACGAGCAGTACTTC.

On this clonotype: At one end, the junction sequence differs from germline, possibly due to a read error. This chain links TRBV5-1 with TRBJ2-3; D is unresolved. Per the germline V gene, CDR1 is SGHRS and CDR2 is YFSETQ. The CDR3 covers 13 residues. The CDR3 bases are TGCGCCAGCAGCCCCCGGGCCACAGATAGGCAGTATTTT. Translating gives CASSPRATDRQYF.